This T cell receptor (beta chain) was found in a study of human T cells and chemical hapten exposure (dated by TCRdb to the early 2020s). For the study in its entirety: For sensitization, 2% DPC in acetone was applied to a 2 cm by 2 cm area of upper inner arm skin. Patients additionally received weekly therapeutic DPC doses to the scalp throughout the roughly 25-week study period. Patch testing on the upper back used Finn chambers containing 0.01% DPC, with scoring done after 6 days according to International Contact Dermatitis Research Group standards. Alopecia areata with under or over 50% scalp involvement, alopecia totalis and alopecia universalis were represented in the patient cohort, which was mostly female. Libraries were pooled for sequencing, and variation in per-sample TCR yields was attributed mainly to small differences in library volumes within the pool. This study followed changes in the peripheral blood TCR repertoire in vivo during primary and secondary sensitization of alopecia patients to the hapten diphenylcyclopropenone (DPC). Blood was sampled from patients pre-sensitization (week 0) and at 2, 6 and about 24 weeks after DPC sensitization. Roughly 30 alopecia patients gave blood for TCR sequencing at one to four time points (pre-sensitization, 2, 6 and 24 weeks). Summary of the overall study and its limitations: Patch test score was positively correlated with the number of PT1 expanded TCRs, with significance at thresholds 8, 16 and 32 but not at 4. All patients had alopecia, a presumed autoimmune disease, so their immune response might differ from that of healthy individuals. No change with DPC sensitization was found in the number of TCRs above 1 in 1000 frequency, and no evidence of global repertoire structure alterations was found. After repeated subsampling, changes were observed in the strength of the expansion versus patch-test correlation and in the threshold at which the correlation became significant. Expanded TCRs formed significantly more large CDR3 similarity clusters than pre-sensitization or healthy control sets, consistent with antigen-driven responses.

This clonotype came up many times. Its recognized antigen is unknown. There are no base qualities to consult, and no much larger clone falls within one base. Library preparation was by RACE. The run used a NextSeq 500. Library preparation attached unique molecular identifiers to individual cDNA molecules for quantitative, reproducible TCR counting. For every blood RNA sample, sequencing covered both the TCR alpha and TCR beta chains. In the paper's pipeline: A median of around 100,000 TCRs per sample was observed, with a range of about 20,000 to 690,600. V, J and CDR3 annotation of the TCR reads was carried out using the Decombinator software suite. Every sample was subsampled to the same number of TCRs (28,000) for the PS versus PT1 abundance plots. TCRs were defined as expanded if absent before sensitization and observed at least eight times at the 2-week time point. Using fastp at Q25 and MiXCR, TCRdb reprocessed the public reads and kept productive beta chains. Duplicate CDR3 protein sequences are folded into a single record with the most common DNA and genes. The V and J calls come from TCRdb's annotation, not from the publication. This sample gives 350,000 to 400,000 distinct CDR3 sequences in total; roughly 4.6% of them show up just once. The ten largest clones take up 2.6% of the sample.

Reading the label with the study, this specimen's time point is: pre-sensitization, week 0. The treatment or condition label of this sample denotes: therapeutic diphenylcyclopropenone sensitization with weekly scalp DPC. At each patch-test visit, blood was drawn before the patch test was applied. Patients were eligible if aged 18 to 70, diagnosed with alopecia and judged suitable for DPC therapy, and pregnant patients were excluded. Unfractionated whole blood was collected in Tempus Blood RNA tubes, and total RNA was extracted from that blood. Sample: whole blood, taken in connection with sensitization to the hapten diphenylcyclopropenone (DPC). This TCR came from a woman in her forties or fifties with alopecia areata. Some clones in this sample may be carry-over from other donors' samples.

The nucleotides read TGTGCCAGCAGCCCCCGGCCGAAAAGTGCGGTAACTAGTTCTCTGCGCGCCGGGGAGCTGTTTTTT. Its protein product is CASSPRPKSAVTSSLRAGELFF. The V and J segments used are TRBV7-8 and TRBJ2-2; the best D guess is TRBD2, with 5 bases matching. The CDR3 covers 22 residues, taking in both the cysteine and the phenylalanine. Just CDR3 DNA is preserved here, 66 bases in frame from base 1. Sequences SGHVS (CDR1) and FQNEAQ (CDR2) are obtained from the germline V gene. V gives up 5 bases and J gives up 6 bases, and the segment between their germline ends measures 37 bases. Joined to the reference TRBV7-8 and TRBJ2-2 proteins, this CDR3 gives the full variable domain: GAGVSQSPRYKVAKRGQDVALRCDPISGHVSLFWYQQALGQGPEFLTYFQNEAQLDKSGLPSDRFFAERPEGSVSTLKIQRTQQEDSAVYLCASSPRPKSAVTSSLRAGELFFGEGSRLTVL.